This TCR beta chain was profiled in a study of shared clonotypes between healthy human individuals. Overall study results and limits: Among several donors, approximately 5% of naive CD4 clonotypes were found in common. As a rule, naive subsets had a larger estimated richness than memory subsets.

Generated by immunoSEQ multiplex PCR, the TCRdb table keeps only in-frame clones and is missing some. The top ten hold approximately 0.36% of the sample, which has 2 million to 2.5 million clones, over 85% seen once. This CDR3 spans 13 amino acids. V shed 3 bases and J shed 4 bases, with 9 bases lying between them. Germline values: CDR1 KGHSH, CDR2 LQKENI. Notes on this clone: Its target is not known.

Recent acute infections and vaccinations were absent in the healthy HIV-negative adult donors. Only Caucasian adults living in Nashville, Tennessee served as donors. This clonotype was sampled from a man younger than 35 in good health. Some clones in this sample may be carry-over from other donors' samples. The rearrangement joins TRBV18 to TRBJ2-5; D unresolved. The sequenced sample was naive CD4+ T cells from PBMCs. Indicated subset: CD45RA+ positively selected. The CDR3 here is CASSPVFGETQYF. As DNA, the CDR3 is TGTGCCAGCTCACCTGTATTTGGAGAGACCCAGTACTTC.